The source of this T cell receptor beta chain is a study of beta chain features in type 1 diabetes. Concerning this clone: No antigen is known for it.

V shed 5 bases and J 11 bases; nucleotides not matched to a gene: 5. CDR1 and CDR2 (germline): MDHEN, SYDVKM. CDR3 length: 11 residues. Notes on the study in general: Across all four CD4+ subsets, people with type 1 diabetes showed modestly shorter TCRB CDR3s.

Sequencing targeted expressed TCRB transcripts, as all isolated RNA had been reverse transcribed. Sequenced by immunoSEQ multiplex PCR; TCRdb stores in-frame clones only, minus some. The sample lists about 930,000 clones; 17% were seen once. The receptor was derived from a young woman in good health. The sequenced material came from naive CD4+ T cells from blood. The rearrangement joins TRBV28 to TRBJ2-5; 7 bases are a match to TRBD2. DNA of the CDR3: TGTGCCAGCAGTGACACGCGGGAGCAGTACTTC. Protein product: CASSDTREQYF. The variable domain in full, completed from reference TRBV28 and TRBJ2-5, reads DVKVTQSSRYLVKRTGEKVFLECVQDMDHENMFWYRQDPGLGLRLIYFSYDVKMKEKGDIPEGYSVSREKKERFSLILESASTNQTSMYLCASSDTREQYFGPGTRLLVL.